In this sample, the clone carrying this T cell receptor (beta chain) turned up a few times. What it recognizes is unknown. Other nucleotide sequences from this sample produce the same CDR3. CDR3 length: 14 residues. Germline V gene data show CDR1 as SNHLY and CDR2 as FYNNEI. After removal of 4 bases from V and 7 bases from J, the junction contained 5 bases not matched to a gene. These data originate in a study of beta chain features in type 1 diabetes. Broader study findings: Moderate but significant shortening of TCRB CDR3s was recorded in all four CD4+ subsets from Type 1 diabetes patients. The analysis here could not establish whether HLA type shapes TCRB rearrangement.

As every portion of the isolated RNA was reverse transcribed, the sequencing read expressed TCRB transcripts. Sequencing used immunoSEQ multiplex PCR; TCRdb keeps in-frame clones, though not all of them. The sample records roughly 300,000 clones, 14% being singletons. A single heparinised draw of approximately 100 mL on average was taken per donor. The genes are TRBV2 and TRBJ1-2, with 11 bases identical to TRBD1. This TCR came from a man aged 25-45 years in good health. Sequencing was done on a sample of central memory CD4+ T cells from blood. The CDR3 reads CASSARTGGGGYTF. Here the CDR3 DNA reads TGTGCCAGCAGTGCCCGGACAGGGGGCGGTGGCTACACCTTC.